These 29 T cell receptor beta chains share one sample of origin, sequenced in a study of tumor and adjacent non-tumor tissue in lung cancer. The template was RNA from unsorted bulk tissue. A modified ARM-PCR protocol with three rounds of nested PCR amplified TCRbeta. One entry per CDR3 protein, called by TCRdb with MiXCR from the multiplex PCR reads. The table lists tens of thousands of distinct CDR3 sequences, less than 80% of them singletons. Sequencing was carried out using lung tumor tissue. The receptors originated from a man in his fifties or sixties with non-small cell lung cancer.

This clonotype is labeled as medium-sized. The chain joins TRBV20-1 to TRBJ2-7; D perhaps matches TRBD1 (6 bases). Trimming removed 5 bases from V and 6 bases from J, with 17 bases in between. Germline V CDR1 and CDR2: DFQATT, SNEGSKA (reference sequence). This CDR3 is built from 13 residues. The CDR3, as DNA: TGCAGTGCTCCCTCTTTTACAGGGCCCGAGCAGTACTTC. Encoded protein: CSAPSFTGPEQYF.

The gene calls are TRBV2 and TRBJ2-7, with a possible D match to TRBD2 (5 bases). The CDR3 sequence is 14 residues long. Trimming stripped 1 base from V and 3 bases from J, with 10 bases between. CDR1 is SNHLY and CDR2 is FYNNEI in the germline V gene. CDR3 DNA sequence: TGTGCCAGCAGTGAAGTGGGAGATGGCTACGAGCAGTACTTC. The encoded protein is CASSEVGDGYEQYF.

With regard to this clonotype: The CDR3 end shows no conserved phenylalanine or tryptophan, and so a read error is likely. The chain links TRBV18 to TRBJ2-3; TRBD2 agrees at 13 bases. CDR1 and CDR2 (germline): KGHSH, LQKENI. The CDR3 covers 16 residues. CDR3 loop: CVSSLGLAGDADTQYS. DNA of the CDR3: TGTGTCAGCTCACTCGGACTAGCGGGAGACGCAGATACGCAGTATTCT.

As concerns this clonotype: One end of the junction fails to match germline, which may point to a read error. The chain joins TRBV29-1 to TRBJ2-1; unclear D gene. The germline V gene encodes CDR1 SQVTM and CDR2 ANQGSEA. CDR3 length equals 13 residues. DNA for the CDR3: TGCAGGGTTGAACAGAGCTCCTACGATGAGCAGTTCTTC. Encoded protein: CRVEQSSYDEQFF.

This clonotype is medium-sized (0.01 to 0.1%) within its sample. The chain uses TRBV10-3 and TRBJ2-7; D call uncertain. The CDR3 runs 11 residues. Germline lookup yields CDR1 ENHRY and CDR2 SYGVKD. V lost 10 bases, J lost 5 bases, and 12 bases lay in between. The CDR3 sequence: CATGSDHEQYF. The CDR3 DNA sequence: TGTGCCACCGGATCGGACCACGAGCAGTACTTC.

This clonotype was counted only a few times. The gene calls are TRBV29-1 and TRBJ2-1; D perhaps matches TRBD1 (5 bases). V was pared by 6 bases and J by 6 bases, with 18 bases between. CDR3 size: 14 residues. Germline V gene data show CDR1 as SQVTM and CDR2 as ANQGSEA. CDR3 coding DNA: TGCAGCGTCATGGATAGGGGCTCTATCAATGAGCAGTTCTTC. Its translation is CSVMDRGSINEQFF.

Concerning this clonotype: One junction end disagrees with the germline gene, perhaps due to a read error. The chain couples TRBV19 to TRBJ2-7, with D perhaps matching TRBD2 (6 bases). Germline V CDR1 and CDR2: LNHDA, SQIVND (reference sequence). The CDR3 is 13 residues long. CDR3 sequence: CASSIGSSYEPYF. The CDR3 DNA is TGTGCCAGTAGTATCGGGAGCTCCTACGAGCCGTACTTC. Full variable domain (outside the CDR3, taken from reference TRBV19 and TRBJ2-7): DGGITQSPKYLFRKEGQNVTLSCEQNLNHDAMYWYRQDPGQGLRLIYYSQIVNDFQKGDIAEGYSVSREKKESFPLTVTSAQKNPTAFYLCASSIGSSYEPYFGPGTRLTVT.

CDR3 residues: CSARGWSRNIRELFF. CDR3 bases: TGCAGTGCTAGGGGATGGTCGCGGAACATCCGGGAGCTGTTTTTT. The chain combines TRBV20-1 with TRBJ2-2; D is ambiguous. V was clipped by 3 bases and J by 9 bases, with 20 bases between them. CDR1 is DFQATT, CDR2 SNEGSKA, per germline (reference sequence). This CDR3 has 15 residues.

To note about this clonotype: One end of the junction does not line up with germline, which may come from a read error. The rearrangement links TRBV29-1 to TRBJ1-5; the D gene is possibly TRBD1 (5 bases). This CDR3 has 13 residues. The germline V gene has CDR1 SQVTM and CDR2 ANQGSEA. The CDR3 DNA is TGCAGCGTTGATCCAGGGCGAGATCAGTCCCAGCATTTT. This gives the protein CSVDPGRDQSQHF.

On this clonotype itself: Germline is not matched at one junction end, which may reflect a read error. The chain uses TRBV5-4 and TRBJ2-1; D ambiguous. The CDR3 consists of 17 residues. Germline assignment: CDR1 SGHNT and CDR2 YYREEE (reference sequence). Written as DNA, the CDR3 is TGTGCCGGCAGCTTGGATGGTCGGCCGGATTATAATAATGAGCAGTTCTTC. It translates to CAGSLDGRPDYNNEQFF.

Details on this clonotype: Sequence at one end of the junction differs from germline and may be a read error. The rearrangement joins TRBV6-1 to TRBJ2-2, with D possibly TRBD2 on 6 matching bases. Germline lookup yields CDR1 MNHNS and CDR2 SASEGT. This CDR3 spans 15 amino acids. Here the CDR3 reads CASSELRLGSGGLFF. The CDR3, as DNA: TGTGCCAGCAGTGAGCTCCGACTGGGGTCCGGGGGGCTGTTTTTT.

This clonotype was seen repeatedly, ten times or more. The V and J genes are TRBV7-9 and TRBJ1-1, with TRBD1 matching 7 bases. The CDR3 length is 15 residues. The germline V gene encodes CDR1 SEHNR and CDR2 FQNEAQ (reference sequence). V was clipped by 3 bases and J by 3 bases; unmatched bases: 7. This CDR3 reads CASSFRGMGDTEAFF. CDR3 DNA: TGTGCCAGCAGCTTCAGGGGGATGGGGGACACTGAAGCTTTCTTT. The entire variable domain, with the rest obtained from reference TRBV7-9 and TRBJ1-1, is as follows: DTGVSQNPRHKITKRGQNVTFRCDPISEHNRLYWYRQTLGQGPEFLTYFQNEAQLEKSRLLSDRFSAERPKGSFSTLEIQRTEQGDSAMYLCASSFRGMGDTEAFFGQGTRLTVV.

This clonotype came up a few times. A much larger clonotype is one base distant, so this may be a read error. CDR3 sequence: CANSPPGQGPGYTF. CDR3 sequence (DNA): TGTGCCAACAGCCCCCCGGGACAGGGCCCTGGCTACACCTTC. This rearrangement joins TRBV5-4 to TRBJ1-2; TRBD1 agrees at 9 bases. CDR3 length equals 14 residues. Germline V lookup: CDR1 SGHNT, CDR2 YYREEE (reference sequence).

In this sample, this clonotype turned up once. This may be a read error, as it is one base from a much larger clone. The V gene is TRBV5-1, the J gene TRBJ1-1; D is ambiguous. Germline loops: CDR1 SGHRS, CDR2 YFSETQ. CDR3 length: 14 amino acids. V lost 0 bases to trimming and J lost 5 bases, with 11 bases between them. CDR3 sequence (DNA): TGCGCCAGCAGCTTGGGGAGGTTTAGAACTGAAGCTTTCTTT. Translated, it gives CASSLGRFRTEAFF.

Of note for this clonotype: The CDR3 does not end in the conserved phenylalanine or tryptophan, so this is likely a read error. The V and J genes are TRBV20-1 and TRBJ2-7; D is undetermined. The CDR3 spans 11 residues. Trimming cost V 6 bases and J 5 bases, with 11 bases left between them. Looked up from germline, CDR1 is DFQATT and CDR2 is SNEGSKA (reference sequence). CDR3 DNA: TGCAGTGCGGATGCAAGGAACGAGCAGTACCTC. Its protein product is CSADARNEQYL.

To note about this clonotype: A junction end diverges from the germline sequence, so it may reflect a read error. The chain joins TRBV28 to TRBJ2-1, with D perhaps being TRBD1 or TRBD2 (5 bases each). Germline V gives CDR1 MDHEN, CDR2 SYDVKM. The CDR3 is 14 amino acids. This CDR3 reads CAGGSPGSDNDQFF. CDR3 DNA sequence: TGTGCCGGGGGTAGTCCGGGGAGTGACAATGATCAGTTCTTC.

Comments on this clonotype: At one of its ends the junction is not consistent with the germline gene, which may arise from a read error. The V and J genes are TRBV12-5 and TRBJ2-1, with 9 bases aligning to TRBD2. The CDR3 length is 16 residues. Germline CDR1 reads LGHNT; CDR2 reads FRNRAP. This chain's CDR3 is CANGLGAGGSYNEQFF. The DNA of the CDR3 is TGTGCTAATGGTTTGGGGGCGGGAGGGTCGTACAATGAACAGTTCTTC.

The chain carries TRBV6-5 and TRBJ1-4, with a weak D call TRBD1 (5 bases). V was cut by 8 bases and J by 8 bases, with 18 bases left in between. Germline-derived CDR1 and CDR2 are MNHEY and SVGAGI. CDR3 length equals 14 residues. CDR3 sequence reads: CASGNTGVIEKLFF. In nucleotides, the CDR3 is TGTGCCAGCGGGAATACGGGGGTGATCGAAAAACTGTTTTTT.

Concerning this clonotype: Mismatch with germline at one junction end may stem from a read error. The V call is TRBV6-1, the J call TRBJ1-1; D not certain. This CDR3 spans 11 amino acids. Germline V gene lookup returns CDR1 MNHNS and CDR2 SASEGT. CDR3 bases: TGCGCCAGCAGTACGAGGATTGAAGCTTTCTTT. Protein sequence: CASSTRIEAFF.

This clonotype showed up just once. A much bigger clone sits one base away, suggesting this may be a read error. The genes are TRBV5-4 and TRBJ2-1; D uncertain. The V and J ends lost 1 base and 6 bases respectively, with 8 bases between them. Germline values: CDR1 SGHNT, CDR2 YYREEE (reference sequence). There are 13 residues in the CDR3. CDR3 sequence reads: CASSLISGNEQFF. DNA for the CDR3: TGTGCCAGCAGCTTGATATCGGGCAATGAGCAGTTCTTC.

CDR3 coding DNA: TGTGACAACAGTCCAGGACTAAAGGAACAGTTCTTC. It yields the protein CDNSPGLKEQFF. The chain carries TRBV12-3 or TRBV12-4 and TRBJ2-1; perhaps TRBD2 as D (6 bases). The CDR3 covers 12 residues.

To note about this clonotype: Its ends do not fully match the called genes, so a read error is possible. This rearrangement joins TRBV6-1 to TRBJ2-1; the D gene could be TRBD1 or TRBD2 (5 bases each). The CDR3 contains 15 residues. The germline V gene encodes CDR1 MNHNS and CDR2 SASEGT. The CDR3 DNA reads as TGTGCCGGCAGTGCCAGGGACCTTTCCTACAATGAGCAGTTCTTC. Translating gives CAGSARDLSYNEQFF.

J is TRBJ2-7 and V is TRBV6-6; a weak D match, TRBD2 (6 bases). The CDR3 length is 16 residues. V shed 2 bases and J shed 9 bases, with 23 bases lying between them. Germline lookup yields CDR1 MNHNY and CDR2 SVGAGI (reference sequence). The CDR3 loop is CASSYGSWRGDVVQYF. As DNA, the CDR3 is TGTGCCAGCAGTTACGGATCTTGGCGGGGAGACGTCGTGCAGTACTTC.

This clonotype was recorded only once. The CDR3 does not end in the conserved phenylalanine or tryptophan, so this is likely a read error. The chain is built from TRBV6-1 and TRBJ2-3; TRBD1 might be the D (5 bases). Germline assignment: CDR1 MNHNS and CDR2 SASEGT. V lost 6 bases, J lost 0 bases, and 13 bases lay in between. The CDR3 loop spans 15 amino acids. The CDR3 bases are TGTGCCAGCAGGATACAGGCAGGGAGCACAGATACGCAGTATTCC. Amino acids: CASRIQAGSTDTQYS.

This clonotype was observed at least ten times. This sequence joins TRBV20-1 and TRBJ2-1, with 10 nucleotides matching TRBD2. The CDR3 has 16 amino acids. Germline V gene sequence: CDR1 DFQATT, CDR2 SNEGSKA (reference sequence). The CDR3 DNA sequence: TGCAGGGGAGGGCTAGCGGGAGACTCGAGGTACAATGAGCAGTTCTTC. Its protein is CRGGLAGDSRYNEQFF.

This clonotype was seen only a few times. At one end, the junction sequence differs from germline, possibly due to a read error. This chain joins TRBV6-1 and TRBJ1-5; weak D call: TRBD1 (5 bases). Germline loops: CDR1 MNHNS, CDR2 SASEGT. The CDR3 contains 15 residues. The CDR3 DNA reads TGTGCCAGCAGTGAAACTGGGGGGTTGAATCAGCCACAGCATTTT. Its translation is CASSETGGLNQPQHF.

This clonotype was observed many times. V usage is TRBV28 and J usage is TRBJ2-4; D call uncertain. Germline V lookup: CDR1 MDHEN, CDR2 SYDVKM. The CDR3 sequence is 11 residues long. V was pared by 8 bases and J by 2 bases, with 4 bases between. This CDR3 reads CASLTKNIQYF. The CDR3 nucleotides read TGTGCCAGCCTTACCAAAAACATTCAGTACTTC.

As concerns this clonotype: It is likely a read error, because the conserved phenylalanine at the end of the CDR3 is missing. V and J are TRBV11-3 and TRBJ2-1, with 13 bases aligning to TRBD2. The CDR3 loop spans 16 amino acids. V was clipped by 4 bases and J by 5 bases; unmatched bases: 5. CDR1 SGHNT and CDR2 YENEEA come from the germline V gene. The CDR3 DNA reads as TGTGCCAGCAGCTCCCAGGGACTAGCGGGGAACAATGAGCAGTTCCCC. Translation: CASSSQGLAGNNEQFP.

In regard to this clonotype: One junction end disagrees with the germline gene, perhaps due to a read error. The chain joins TRBV29-1 to TRBJ2-2; D could derive from TRBD1 or TRBD2 (6 bases each). Germline assignment: CDR1 SQVTM and CDR2 ANQGSEA. The CDR3 sequence is 13 residues long. The CDR3 loop is CIVVLTGRTELFF. The CDR3 region has the DNA TGCATCGTTGTGCTAACAGGGAGGACGGAGCTGTTTTTT.